This TCR beta chain was sequenced for a study of blood T cell repertoires in COVID-19. Those designated as exposed participants met a COVID-19 case within 2 weeks before study entry. CDR3 length equals 13 residues. The ends were cut back, 4 bases at V and 8 bases at J, with 14 bases in the middle. Assay: immunoSEQ multiplex PCR; the TCRdb copy retains only in-frame clones and omits some. This table holds some 320,000 clones, 85% to 95% found once. The V call is TRBV23-1, the J call TRBJ1-2; TRBD1 is a possible D gene (5 bases). TRBV23-1 is classed as an ORF, of uncertain function. The material sequenced was PBMCs or T cells enriched from blood (not recorded which). The TCR was taken from a woman aged 30 to 39 who had been exposed to COVID-19. CDR3 residues: CASSPPQGSGYTF. The CDR3 nucleotides read TGCGCCAGCAGTCCTCCCCAGGGAAGCGGCTACACCTTC.